These T cell receptor beta chains were read from a single sample in a study of T cell responses to AZD1222 COVID-19 vaccine. The repertoire was sequenced with immunoSEQ multiplex PCR; TCRdb's copy has only in-frame clones and lacks some. Of roughly 100,000 clones detected, approximately 86% appear once; the ten largest clones hold around 5%. This specimen consisted of peripheral blood, obtained on day 0 of AZD1222 vaccination. Receptors were obtained from an adult in good health. CDR3s include the opening cysteine and the closing phenylalanine or tryptophan. The listing skips clone size in some rows; elsewhere it reads once, few, many or a size class.

V gene	J gene	clone size	CDR3 protein
TRBV19	TRBJ1-2	once	CASSISDRYGYTF
TRBV7-2	TRBJ2-1	-	CASNPTLSYNEQFF
TRBV9	TRBJ1-5	-	CASSVGLNQPQHF
TRBV4-1	TRBJ1-6	-	CASSPGRNSPLHF
TRBV6-5	TRBJ1-2	-	CASRKRGGLNYGYTF
TRBV18	TRBJ1-3	-	CASSPNAATGNTIYF
TRBV18	TRBJ2-2	-	CASSSDGHTGELFF
TRBV7-2	TRBJ2-1	few	CASRLGLAKGSEQFF
TRBV6-5	TRBJ1-3	-	CASRPGVVRGNTIYF
TRBV19	TRBJ1-1	-	CASSKRDRTAMNTEAFF
TRBV13	TRBJ2-7	-	CASSLEQASPTYEQYF
TRBV6-1	TRBJ2-6	-	CASSESGANVLTF
TRBV7-2	TRBJ2-2	-	CASSRTGGRAQTGELFF
TRBV7-2	TRBJ2-3	-	CASSWTGVTDTQYF
TRBV20-1	TRBJ1-5	-	CSASRQGGMGNQPQHF
TRBV20-1	TRBJ1-5	-	CGTGAYQPQHF
TRBV2	TRBJ1-1	-	CASGRSEINTEAFF
TRBV5-1	TRBJ2-7	few	CASSLGSGFYEQYF
TRBV6-5	TRBJ1-2	once	CASSLGTDGYTF
TRBV7-3	TRBJ1-6	few	CASSFRQSNSPLHF
TRBV11-2	TRBJ2-7	few	CASGIYEQYF
TRBV11-2	TRBJ2-3	-	CASSLAGTDTQYF
TRBV29-1	TRBJ2-7	-	CSALTGGYEQYF
TRBV2	TRBJ1-4	few	CASSWEANEKLFF
TRBV5-5	TRBJ1-6	few	CASSLWIPNSPLHF
TRBV7-2	TRBJ2-7	once	CASSQRTAPYEQYF
TRBV19	TRBJ1-6	-	CASSITGVNNSPLHF
TRBV4-3	TRBJ1-5	-	CASSQEDGPQHF
TRBV6-2/TRBV6-3	TRBJ2-7	-	CASSYSGTVSYEQYF
TRBV6-5	TRBJ2-1	-	CASSYSEGSEQFF
TRBV28	TRBJ1-5	-	CASRDRLNQPQHF
TRBV5-1	TRBJ2-7	-	CASSPDGVLYEQYF
TRBV5-4	TRBJ1-5	-	CASSLGGWDQPQHF
TRBV6-1	TRBJ1-1	-	CASSPRPDRDEAFF
TRBV5-1	TRBJ2-3	-	CASSLAALLDTDTQYF
TRBV28	TRBJ2-2	-	CASSSRLAGSGGELFF
TRBV9	TRBJ2-2	few	CASSKKGAGDTGELFF
TRBV6-2/TRBV6-3	TRBJ2-3	-	CASSPMMVGSDTQYF
TRBV7-2	TRBJ2-7	-	CASSWGARYEQYF
TRBV7-9	TRBJ1-4	-	CASSLGDGNEKLFF
TRBV28	TRBJ1-1	-	CASSLAGLSVEAFF
TRBV2	TRBJ2-7	-	CATGQVPYEQYF
TRBV16	TRBJ1-1	once	CASSYGQGGTEAFF
TRBV5-1	TRBJ2-5	-	CASSGLGQYQETQYF
TRBV28	TRBJ1-4	-	CASSSRVWTNEKLFF
TRBV7-2	TRBJ1-1	-	CASSLDPDRFTEAFF
TRBV5-4	TRBJ2-2	-	CASSSGLTNTGELFF
TRBV7-2	TRBJ2-1	-	CASSFKAPGNNEQFF
TRBV29-1	TRBJ2-7	-	CSVEVGSLREQYF
TRBV2	TRBJ2-1	once	CASSSLAGYNEQFF
TRBV7-2	TRBJ1-6	-	CASSYQGRGSPLHF
TRBV5-1	TRBJ1-1	-	CASSLDGETEAFF
TRBV7-2	TRBJ2-7	-	CASSLVAQTYEQYF
TRBV7-3	TRBJ1-6	-	CASSLLGSNSPLHF